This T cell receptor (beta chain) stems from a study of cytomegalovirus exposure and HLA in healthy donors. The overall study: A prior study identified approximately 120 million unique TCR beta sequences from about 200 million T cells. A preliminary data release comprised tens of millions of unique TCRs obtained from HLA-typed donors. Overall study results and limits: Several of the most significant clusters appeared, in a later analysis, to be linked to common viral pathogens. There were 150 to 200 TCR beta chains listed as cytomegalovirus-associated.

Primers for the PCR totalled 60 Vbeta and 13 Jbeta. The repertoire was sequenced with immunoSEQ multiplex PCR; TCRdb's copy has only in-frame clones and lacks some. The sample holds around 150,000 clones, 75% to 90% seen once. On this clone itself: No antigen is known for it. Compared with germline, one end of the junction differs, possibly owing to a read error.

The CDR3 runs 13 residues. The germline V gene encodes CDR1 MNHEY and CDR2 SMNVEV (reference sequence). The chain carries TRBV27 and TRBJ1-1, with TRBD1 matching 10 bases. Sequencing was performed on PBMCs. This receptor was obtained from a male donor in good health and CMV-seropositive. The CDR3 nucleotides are TGTGCCACCCACCGATCCGGGACAGGGGAGGGGGTTTTT. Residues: CATHRSGTGEGVF.